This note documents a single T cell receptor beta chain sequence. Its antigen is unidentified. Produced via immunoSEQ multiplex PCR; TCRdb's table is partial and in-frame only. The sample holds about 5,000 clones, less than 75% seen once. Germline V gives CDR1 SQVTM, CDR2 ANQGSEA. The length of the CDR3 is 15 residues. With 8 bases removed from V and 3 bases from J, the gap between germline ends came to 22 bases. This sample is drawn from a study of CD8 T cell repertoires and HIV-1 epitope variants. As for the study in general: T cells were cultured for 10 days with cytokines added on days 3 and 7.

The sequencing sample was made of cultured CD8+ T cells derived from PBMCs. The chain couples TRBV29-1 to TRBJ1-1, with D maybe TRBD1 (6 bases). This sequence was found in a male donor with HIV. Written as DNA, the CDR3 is TGCAGCAAAGAATCGCGACAGGACTGGGACACTGAAGCTTTCTTT. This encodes CSKESRQDWDTEAFF. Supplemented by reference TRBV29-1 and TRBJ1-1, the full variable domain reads SAVISQKPSRDICQRGTSLTIQCQVDSQVTMMFWYRQQPGQSLTLIATANQGSEATYESGFVIDKFPISRPNLTFSTLTVSNMSPEDSSIYLCSKESRQDWDTEAFFGQGTRLTVV.